This TCR beta chain stems from a study of control samples from healthy donors and cancer patients. The protocol was immunoSEQ multiplex PCR, while the TCRdb copy is restricted to in-frame clones and leaves out a portion. The sample includes about 160,000 clones, 90% to 95% seen only once; the top ten take 14%. Germline lookup yields CDR1 LGHNA and CDR2 YNFKEQ. The ends were cut back, 6 bases at V and 6 bases at J, with 12 bases in the middle. CDR3 length: 14 amino acids. The sequenced material came from PBMCs. The sequence derives from a man aged 55 to 69 with colorectal cancer. This rearrangement joins TRBV4-2 to TRBJ1-6, with D possibly TRBD1 on 5 matching bases. The CDR3 region is CASRMRGPNSPLHF. For the CDR3, the DNA is TGTGCCAGCAGAATGAGGGGTCCTAATTCACCCCTCCACTTT.